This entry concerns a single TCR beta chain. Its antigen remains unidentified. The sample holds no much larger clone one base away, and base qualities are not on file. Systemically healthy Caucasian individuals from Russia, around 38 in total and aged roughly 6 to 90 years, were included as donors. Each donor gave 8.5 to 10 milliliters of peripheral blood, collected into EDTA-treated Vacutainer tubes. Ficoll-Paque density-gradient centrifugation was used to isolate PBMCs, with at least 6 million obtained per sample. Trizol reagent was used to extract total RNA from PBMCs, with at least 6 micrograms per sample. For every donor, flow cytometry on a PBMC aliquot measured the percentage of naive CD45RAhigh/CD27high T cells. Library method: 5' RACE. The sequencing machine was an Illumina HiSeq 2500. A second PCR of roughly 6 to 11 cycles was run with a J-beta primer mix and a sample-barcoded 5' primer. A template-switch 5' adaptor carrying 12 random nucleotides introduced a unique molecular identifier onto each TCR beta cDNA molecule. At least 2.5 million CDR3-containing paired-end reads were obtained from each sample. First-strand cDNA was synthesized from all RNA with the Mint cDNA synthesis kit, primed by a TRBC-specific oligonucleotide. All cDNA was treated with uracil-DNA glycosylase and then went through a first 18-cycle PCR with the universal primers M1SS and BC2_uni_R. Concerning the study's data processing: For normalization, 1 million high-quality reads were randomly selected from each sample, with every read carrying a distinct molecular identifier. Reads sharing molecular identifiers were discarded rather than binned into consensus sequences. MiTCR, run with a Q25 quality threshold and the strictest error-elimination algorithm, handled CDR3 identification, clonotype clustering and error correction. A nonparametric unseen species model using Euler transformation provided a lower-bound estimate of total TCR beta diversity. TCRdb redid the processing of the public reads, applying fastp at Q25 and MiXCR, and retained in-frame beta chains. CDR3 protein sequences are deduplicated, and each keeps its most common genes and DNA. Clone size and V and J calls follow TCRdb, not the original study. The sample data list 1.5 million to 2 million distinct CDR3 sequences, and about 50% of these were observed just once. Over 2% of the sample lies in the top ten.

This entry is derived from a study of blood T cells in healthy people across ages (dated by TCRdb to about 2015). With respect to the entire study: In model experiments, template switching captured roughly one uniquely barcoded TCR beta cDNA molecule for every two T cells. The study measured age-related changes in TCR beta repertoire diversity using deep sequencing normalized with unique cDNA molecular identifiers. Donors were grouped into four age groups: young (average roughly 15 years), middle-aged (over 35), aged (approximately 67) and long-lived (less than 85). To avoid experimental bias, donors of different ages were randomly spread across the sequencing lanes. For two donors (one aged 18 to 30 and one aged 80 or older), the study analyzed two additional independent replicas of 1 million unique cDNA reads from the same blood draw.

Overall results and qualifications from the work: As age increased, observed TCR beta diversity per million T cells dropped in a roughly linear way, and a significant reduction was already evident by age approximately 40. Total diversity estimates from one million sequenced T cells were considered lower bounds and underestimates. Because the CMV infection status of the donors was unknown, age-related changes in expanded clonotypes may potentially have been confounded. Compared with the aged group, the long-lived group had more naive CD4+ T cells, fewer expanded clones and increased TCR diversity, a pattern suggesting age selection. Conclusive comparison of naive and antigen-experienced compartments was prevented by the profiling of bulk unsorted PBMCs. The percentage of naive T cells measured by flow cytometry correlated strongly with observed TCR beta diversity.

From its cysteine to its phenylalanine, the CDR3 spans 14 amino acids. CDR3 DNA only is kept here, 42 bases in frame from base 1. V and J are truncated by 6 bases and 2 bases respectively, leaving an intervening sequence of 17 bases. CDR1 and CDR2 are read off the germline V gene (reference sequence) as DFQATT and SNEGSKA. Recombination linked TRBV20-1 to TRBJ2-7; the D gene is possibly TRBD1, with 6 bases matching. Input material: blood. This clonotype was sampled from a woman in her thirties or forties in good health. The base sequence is TGCAGTGCACTAGAGCCGGACAGAACCTACGAGCAGTACTTC. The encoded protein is CSALEPDRTYEQYF.